This record concerns one TCR beta chain sequence. The target of this receptor is not known. No quality values exist for individual bases; no much larger clone is one base distant. Donors were healthy HIV-negative adults with no recently reported acute infections or vaccinations. Only Caucasian adults living in Nashville, Tennessee, USA were represented among the donors. CD4+ T cells were enriched by magnetic negative selection, after which naive cells were positively selected on CD45RA and the negative fraction was taken as the memory subset. Blood was obtained by leukapheresis, after which PBMCs were separated by Ficoll-Histopaque density gradient centrifugation and cryopreserved in liquid nitrogen vapor phase. Analytical flow cytometry was used to check the purity and quantity of every magnetically sorted T cell population. Each sorted fraction had its genomic DNA isolated and then quantified by UV absorbance on a Nanodrop 2000c.

This entry belongs to a study of shared clonotypes between healthy human individuals (dated by TCRdb to about 2020). For the wider study: The cohort included three men and a couple of women between 18 and 49 years of age. For each donor, three plates each were used for CD4 naive and CD4 memory, two plates were used for CD8 naive, and one plate was used for CD8 memory. The study deeply sequenced blood TCR repertoires of five healthy adults to estimate repertoire size and the extent of clonotype sharing between individuals. Libraries were prepared and TCR repertoires were sequenced by different laboratories using diverse techniques, in order to increase sequencing depth and limit assay-specific biases. Per donor, leukapheresis produced somewhere between about 0.9 and 9.5 billion PBMCs. What the research found in general, with its limitations: Based on pairwise subsampling, the degree of clonotype sharing among donors was expected to be affected by sequencing depth. Rarefaction of sorted-subset datasets indicated incomplete sequencing despite the large sequencing depth. About 5% of naive CD4, roughly 3.6% of naive CD8, 2.3% of memory CD4, and 0.35% to 0.4% of memory CD8 clonotypes were shared across a few donors. Clonotypes shared by all four sorted-subset donors showed higher generation probabilities than non-shared clonotypes. Because the study included only a small number of donors, the genetic and exposure-history diversity represented was limited. Naive subsets generally had larger estimated clonotype richness than memory subsets did. Sampling was restricted to blood, and TCR repertoires in tissues likely differ from the TCR repertoires found in blood.

TCR CDR3 regions were amplified from genomic DNA by multiplex PCR using the deep immunoSEQ assay. Genomic DNA extracted from each cell subset was distributed evenly over all wells of several immunoSEQ 96-well plates, and each plate served as one replicate. Each replicate PCR for sorted subsets received approximately 200 ng genomic DNA, equal to about 30,000 T cell genomes. Purified libraries were measured with a Qubit 3.0 fluorometer, size-checked on a Bioanalyzer 2100, and measured again with the KAPA Library Quantification kit. Every immunoSEQ 96-well plate was sequenced on a dedicated single-read 150-cycle Illumina NextSeq 550 flow cell. The original pipeline was this. Because only junctional sequences without quality scores were contained in the immunoSEQ output, filtering matching that applied to full-length reads could not be performed. To assign V/J genes and CDR3, sequences were annotated against IMGT germline references using PyIR, a Python wrapper for IgBLAST v1.9. Any read was removed if the V/J assignment was weak (E-value above 1e-6), the CDR3 was missing, or the read contained stop codons, out-of-frame junctions, or ambiguous translated residues. V3J clonotypes were defined by identical inferred V gene, J gene, and CDR3 amino acid sequence. Percentage overlap between repertoires was computed as shared unique clonotypes divided by the size of the smaller repertoire. RTK rarefaction, the Chao1 estimator, and Recon v2.1 estimates of unobserved clonotypes were used to assess repertoire richness. OLGA was used to compute generation probabilities for all TCRbeta clonotypes that the gDNA method yielded from a handful of donors. In TCRdb, the immuneACCESS table is reduced to in-frame sequences with V and J assigned. These tables do not hold every clone; where another copy was compared, an unresolved V gene accounts for under half, and the others remain unexplained. V and J calls and clone size are as listed in that table; D and trimming were resolved from the DNA. In this sample the table shows millions of clones, 90% to 95% of which occur a single time. 0.13% of the sample is taken by the ten largest.

Compared with germline, V lacks 4 bases and J lacks 5 bases; bases without a gene match: 10. The CDR3 spans 15 residues, from the cysteine through the phenylalanine. Only the CDR3 DNA stays, 45 bases, in frame from base 1. The germline V gene sets CDR1 to SGHRS and CDR2 to YFSETQ. The clonotype was recovered from a man between 18 and 29 years old in good health. Sequencing was performed on naive CD4+ T cells sorted from blood. What this sample's cell subset or site label stands for: CD45RA+ positively selected. Recombination joined TRBV5-1 with TRBJ1-1, with 8 bases in between that match TRBD1. The DNA sequence is as follows: TGCGCCAGCAGCAGCGACGACAGGGGAGGAACTGAAGCTTTCTTT. The resulting protein is CASSSDDRGGTEAFF.